A single sample is the source of the 19 T cell receptor beta chains below, sequenced in a study of cytomegalovirus exposure and HLA in healthy donors. The PCR made use of 60 Vbeta and 13 Jbeta primers. Sequencing used immunoSEQ multiplex PCR; TCRdb keeps in-frame clones, though not all of them. The top ten clones hold around 2.9% of a sample with around 62,000 clones, roughly 80% of them seen once. Sequencing was carried out using PBMCs. These receptors came from a woman in her twenties or thirties in good health and CMV-seronegative.

The genes are TRBV6-6 and TRBJ1-6; 8 bases are shared with TRBD1. This CDR3 spans 14 amino acids. The trim removed 4 bases at V and 8 bases at J, leaving 4 bases unmatched. Looked up from germline, CDR1 is MNHNY and CDR2 is SVGAGI (reference sequence). In nucleotides, the CDR3 is TGTGCCAGCAGTTGGACAGGGCGGTATTCACCCCTCCACTTT. This sequence encodes CASSWTGRYSPLHF.

The rearrangement uses TRBV7-7 and TRBJ2-1, with D possibly matching TRBD2 (6 bases). This CDR3 spans 13 amino acids. Germline CDR1 is SSHAT and CDR2 is FNYEAQ (reference sequence). Trimming stripped 1 base from V and 10 bases from J, with 11 bases between. Written as DNA, the CDR3 is TGTGCCAGCAGCTTAGGTGGCGGGGCCGAGCAGTTCTTC. Residues: CASSLGGGAEQFF.

The CDR3 loop is CASSSGTGDSYNEQFF. Written as DNA, the CDR3 is TGTGCCAGCAGCTCTGGGACAGGGGACTCCTACAATGAGCAGTTCTTC. The gene calls are TRBV7-9 and TRBJ2-1, with 10 bases identical to TRBD1. The junction had 3 bases not matched to a gene; V was cut back by 4 bases and J by 0 bases. CDR1 is SEHNR, CDR2 FQNEAQ, per germline (reference sequence). The CDR3 length is 16 residues.

The chain is built from TRBV15 and TRBJ1-5; D gene ambiguous. The CDR3 totals 15 residues. CDR1 and CDR2 from the germline V gene are LNHNV and YYDKDF (reference sequence). The ends were cut back, 0 bases at V and 0 bases at J, with 6 bases in the middle. The CDR3 DNA reads TGTGCCACCAGCAGAGAATACGGTAGCAATCAGCCCCAGCATTTT. This codes for CATSREYGSNQPQHF.

The chain links TRBV5-4 to TRBJ1-6; 11 positions match TRBD1. The CDR3 has 18 amino acids. V was clipped by 4 bases and J by 7 bases; unmatched bases: 13. Germline V gives CDR1 SGHNT, CDR2 YYREEE (reference sequence). The DNA for the CDR3 is TGTGCCAGCAGCCTGGACAGGGGGCGTCCCAGGAGCAATTCACCCCTCCACTTT. This sequence encodes CASSLDRGRPRSNSPLHF.

The V gene is TRBV13, the J gene TRBJ2-5; TRBD1 aligns across 9 bases. Trimming cost V 5 bases and J 2 bases; bases outside gene matches: 12. The CDR3 runs to 17 residues. Germline values: CDR1 PRHDT, CDR2 FYEKMQ (reference sequence). The CDR3 sequence: CASSPPGTGRGQETQYF. The CDR3 bases are TGTGCCAGCAGCCCCCCCGGGACAGGGAGGGGGCAAGAGACCCAGTACTTC.

The V gene is TRBV11-2, the J gene TRBJ1-1; D unresolved. The CDR3 sequence is 14 residues long. The ends were cut back, 7 bases at V and 5 bases at J, with 17 bases in the middle. Germline-derived CDR1 and CDR2 are SGHAT and FQNNGV. The CDR3 reads CASKPGGRETEAFF. The CDR3 region has the DNA TGTGCCAGCAAGCCCGGTGGGCGAGAAACTGAAGCTTTCTTT.

The rearrangement uses TRBV7-2 and TRBJ2-5, with TRBD2 identical over 14 bases. CDR3 length: 18 amino acids. Per the germline V gene, CDR1 is SGHTA and CDR2 is FQGNSA. Trimming at V came to 6 bases and at J to 2 bases, leaving 11 bases not matched to a gene. CDR3 residues: CASRKGLAGGPLQETQYF. In nucleotides, the CDR3 is TGTGCCAGCAGAAAAGGACTAGCGGGGGGTCCCTTACAAGAGACCCAGTACTTC. Full variable domain (outside the CDR3, taken from reference TRBV7-2 and TRBJ2-5): GAGVSQSPSNKVTEKGKDVELRCDPISGHTALYWYRQSLGQGLEFLIYFQGNSAPDKSGLPSDRFSAERTGGSVSTLTIQRTQQEDSAVYLCASRKGLAGGPLQETQYFGPGTRLLVL.

V usage is TRBV2 and J usage is TRBJ1-1; weak D call: TRBD1 (6 bases). CDR1 SNHLY and CDR2 FYNNEI come from the germline V gene. Deletions cut 1 base from V and 4 bases from J, with 13 bases between. The CDR3 is made up of 15 amino acids. Here the CDR3 DNA reads TGTGCCAGCAGTGAAGAGACAGGAAGAGGCACTGAAGCTTTCTTT. It specifies CASSEETGRGTEAFF.

The rearrangement links TRBV9 to TRBJ2-7; 9 bases fit TRBD1. This CDR3 spans 13 amino acids. CDR1 is SGDLS and CDR2 is YYNGEE in the germline V gene. V shed 4 bases and J 7 bases; nucleotides not matched to a gene: 6. CDR3 coding DNA: TGTGCCAGCAGCCCACAGGGGGCGAAGGAGCAGTACTTC. This translates into CASSPQGAKEQYF.

The rearrangement links TRBV30 to TRBJ2-7, with D perhaps TRBD2 (7 bases). Germline assignment: CDR1 GTSNPN and CDR2 SVGIG (reference sequence). The CDR3 covers 13 residues. V was trimmed by 5 bases and J by 2 bases, leaving 13 bases between them. The CDR3 coding sequence is TGTGCCTGGTCACGGGGGGCGACCTACGAGCAGTACTTC. This codes for CAWSRGATYEQYF.

This clone was detected only a few times. The CDR3 DNA follows: TGTGCCAGCAGCTTGGATGCGGGGGGCTACACCGGGGAGCTGTTTTTT. It yields the protein CASSLDAGGYTGELFF. V gene TRBV5-4 combines with J gene TRBJ2-2; 8 positions agree with TRBD2. The CDR3 covers 16 residues. Germline V CDR1 and CDR2: SGHNT, YYREEE (reference sequence). V trimming: 0 bases; J trimming: 3 bases; junction bases outside the gene matches: 4.

The chain joins TRBV7-6 to TRBJ2-1, with 12 bases matching TRBD2. This CDR3 comprises 15 residues. Germline CDR1 SGHVS, CDR2 FNYEAQ. Trimming cost V 5 bases and J 9 bases; bases outside gene matches: 8. The CDR3 reads CASSQGLAGDGEQFF. The DNA for the CDR3 is TGTGCCAGCAGCCAGGGACTAGCGGGCGACGGTGAGCAGTTCTTC.

The chain is built from TRBV5-1 and TRBJ2-7; 8 positions match TRBD1. The length of the CDR3 is 16 residues. Germline V gives CDR1 SGHRS, CDR2 YFSETQ. V lost 2 bases, J lost 5 bases, and 12 bases stayed unmatched. CDR3 in amino acids: CASSLNLQGVTNEQYF. DNA for the CDR3: TGCGCCAGCAGCTTAAACCTACAGGGGGTAACGAACGAGCAGTACTTC.

This clone was seen a single time. The V gene is TRBV18, the J gene TRBJ2-5; D may be TRBD1 (5 bases). Trimming removed 0 bases from V and 2 bases from J, with 13 bases in between. Germline V gives CDR1 KGHSH, CDR2 LQKENI. This CDR3 has 16 residues. CDR3 region: CASSPPAGNKQETQYF. The CDR3 region has the DNA TGTGCCAGCTCACCACCGGCAGGGAATAAACAAGAGACCCAGTACTTC.

The chain links TRBV4-1 to TRBJ1-5; D remains unclear. This CDR3 contains 16 residues. V was cut by 1 base and J by 2 bases, with 12 bases left in between. CDR1 is MGHRA, CDR2 YSYEKL, per germline. The CDR3 reads CASSQVPSTGNQPQHF. The CDR3 DNA is TGCGCCAGCAGCCAAGTCCCGAGCACAGGCAATCAGCCCCAGCATTTT.

The chain carries TRBV6-1 and TRBJ2-2; 9 bases are shared with TRBD2. The V gene end was trimmed by 0 bases and the J gene end by 4 bases; junction bases not matched to a gene: 9. There are 18 residues in the CDR3. Germline-derived CDR1 and CDR2 are MNHNS and SASEGT. The chain's CDR3 is CASSEAGGTSRVTGELFF. Written as DNA, the CDR3 is TGTGCCAGCAGTGAAGCCGGGGGGACTAGCCGTGTCACCGGGGAGCTGTTTTTT.

The chain uses TRBV14 and TRBJ2-2; D is unresolved. Looked up from germline, CDR1 is SGHDN and CDR2 is FVKESK. CDR3 size: 14 residues. Deletions cut 0 bases from V and 1 base from J, with 3 bases between. Here the CDR3 reads CASSQDRNTGELFF. CDR3 coding DNA: TGTGCCAGCAGCCAAGACAGGAACACCGGGGAGCTGTTTTTT. Based on the CDR3 plus reference TRBV14 and TRBJ2-2, the full variable domain is EAGVTQFPSHSVIEKGQTVTLRCDPISGHDNLYWYRRVMGKEIKFLLHFVKESKQDESGMPNNRFLAERTGGTYSTLKVQPAELEDSGVYFCASSQDRNTGELFFGEGSRLTVL.

This clone was detected only a few times. The chain recombines TRBV6-1 with TRBJ1-4; 8 nucleotides agree with TRBD1. This CDR3 comprises 14 residues. CDR1 and CDR2 (germline): MNHNS, SASEGT. Trimming at V came to 3 bases and at J to 6 bases, leaving 3 bases not matched to a gene. Written as DNA, the CDR3 is TGTGCCAGCAGTGATAAGGACAGGGATGAAAAACTGTTTTTT. This gives the protein CASSDKDRDEKLFF.